The rows below give T cell receptor beta chains drawn from one sample of a study of shared clonotypes between healthy human individuals. Data came from immunoSEQ multiplex PCR; TCRdb stores just in-frame clones and leaves some out. The top ten hold roughly 1.2% of the sample, which has over 1.4 million clones, roughly 96% seen once. The sequenced sample was naive CD4+ T cells sorted from blood. These receptors were obtained from a man aged 25 to 40 in good health. The CDR3 runs from the conserved cysteine through the conserved F or W. The D gene is left open where the match is weak. Clone size is stated in some rows and not others, as once, few, many or a class when expanded.

>NA|once|TRBV7-3|TRBJ2-7
CASSLKGLEGYEQYF
TGTGCCAGCAGCTTAAAGGGACTGGAGGGGTACGAGCAGTACTTC
>NA|NA|TRBV18|TRBJ2-2
CASSPALRTRLRNKTGELFF
TGTGCCAGCTCACCAGCCCTTCGGACCCGACTTAGGAACAAAACCGGGGAGCTGTTTTTT
>TRBD1|once|TRBV5-5|TRBJ1-1
CASSLSPGGNTEAFF
TGTGCCAGCAGCTTGTCTCCAGGGGGGAATACTGAAGCTTTCTTT
>TRBD2|NA|TRBV29-1|TRBJ2-1
CSAWVSSGWGDEQFF
TGCAGCGCGTGGGTTTCTAGCGGGTGGGGGGATGAGCAGTTCTTC
>TRBD1|NA|TRBV6-5|TRBJ2-1
CASSYYRGNEQFF
TGTGCCAGCAGTTACTACAGGGGCAATGAGCAGTTCTTC
>NA|NA|TRBV29-1|TRBJ2-5
CSVEGMEETQYF
TGCAGCGTTGAGGGGATGGAAGAGACCCAGTACTTC
>NA|NA|TRBV25-1|TRBJ2-7
CASSQTYEQYF
TGTGCCAGCAGCCAAACCTACGAGCAGTACTTC
>NA|NA|TRBV9|TRBJ2-7
CASIQKVYYEQYF
TGTGCCAGCATTCAAAAGGTATACTACGAGCAGTACTTC
>NA|NA|TRBV2|TRBJ1-2
CASSGGFGYGYTF
TGTGCCAGCAGTGGGGGATTCGGCTATGGCTACACCTTC
>NA|NA|TRBV10-3|TRBJ2-7
CAISEPLRDSISYEQYF
TGTGCCATCAGTGAGCCACTCCGGGACTCCATCTCCTACGAGCAGTACTTC
>NA|NA|TRBV14|TRBJ1-2
CASSQADSYGYTF
TGTGCCAGCAGCCAAGCGGACAGCTATGGCTACACCTTC
>TRBD1|NA|TRBV18|TRBJ2-1
CASSWDSYNEQFF
TGTGCCAGCTCATGGGACAGCTACAATGAGCAGTTCTTC
>TRBD2|once|TRBV9|TRBJ2-3
CASSVGGGSGRTDTQYF
TGTGCCAGCAGCGTAGGGGGCGGGAGTGGGAGAACAGATACGCAGTATTTT
>NA|NA|TRBV7-2|TRBJ1-4
CASSLVSSGNEKLFF
TGTGCCAGCAGCTTAGTATCATCGGGGAATGAAAAACTGTTTTTT
>TRBD1|NA|TRBV19|TRBJ1-2
CATQWVNRGPNYGYTF
TGTGCCACCCAATGGGTGAACAGGGGCCCCAACTATGGCTACACCTTC
>NA|NA|TRBV10-3|TRBJ2-7
CAIRADRPPTYEQYF
TGTGCCATCAGAGCTGACAGGCCACCGACCTACGAGCAGTACTTC
>TRBD2|NA|TRBV5-1|TRBJ2-3
CASSLMTSGSTDTQYF
TGCGCCAGCAGCTTGATGACTAGCGGCTCCACAGATACGCAGTATTTT
>TRBD2|NA|TRBV7-2|TRBJ2-3
CASSLGRLAGSTDTQYF
TGTGCCAGCAGCTTAGGGCGACTAGCGGGATCCACAGATACGCAGTATTTT
>TRBD1|once|TRBV12-5|TRBJ1-1
CASGFSTGTLTEAFF
TGTGCTAGTGGTTTCTCGACAGGGACCCTTACTGAAGCTTTCTTT
>TRBD1|NA|TRBV12-5|TRBJ1-2
CASGLDPRGGHTF
TGTGCTAGTGGTTTGGACCCCAGGGGGGGACACACCTTC
>NA|NA|TRBV9|TRBJ1-1
CASSVDGGGLNTEAFF
TGTGCCAGCAGCGTAGATGGTGGGGGTCTGAACACTGAAGCTTTCTTT
>TRBD1|NA|TRBV6-4|TRBJ2-7
CASSDSSPIWTGPYEQYF
TGTGCCAGCAGTGACTCGAGTCCAATATGGACAGGGCCCTACGAGCAGTACTTC
>NA|NA|TRBV27|TRBJ1-1
CASSFVFGNTEAFF
TGTGCCAGCAGTTTTGTCTTCGGTAACACTGAAGCTTTCTTT
>TRBD1|NA|TRBV28|TRBJ1-1
CASSLGQGNTEAFF
TGTGCCAGCAGCCTAGGACAGGGGAACACTGAAGCTTTCTTT
>TRBD2|NA|TRBV11-2|TRBJ2-1
CASSRLISGKSYNEQFF
TGTGCCAGCAGCCGACTAATTAGCGGGAAATCATACAATGAGCAGTTCTTC
>TRBD2|NA|TRBV15|TRBJ2-3
CATSRILAGETDTQYF
TGTGCCACCAGTCGGATACTAGCGGGAGAAACCGATACGCAGTATTTT
>NA|NA|TRBV6-5|TRBJ1-4
CASSRSGVGEKLFF
TGTGCCAGCAGCCGGTCGGGGGTTGGGGAAAAACTGTTTTTT
>TRBD2|few|TRBV9|TRBJ2-7
CASSVGLAATYEQYF
TGTGCCAGCAGCGTGGGACTAGCGGCTACCTACGAGCAGTACTTC
>TRBD1|NA|TRBV30|TRBJ2-7
CAWCREDRVYEQYF
TGTGCCTGGTGCAGGGAGGACAGGGTCTACGAGCAGTACTTC
>TRBD2|NA|TRBV12-5|TRBJ2-3
CASGSIAGLAGGLADTQYF
TGTGCTAGTGGTTCGATTGCGGGACTAGCGGGAGGGCTGGCAGATACGCAGTATTTT
>TRBD2|NA|TRBV2|TRBJ2-3
CASTRLAGVDTQYF
TGTGCCAGCACGAGGCTAGCGGGAGTAGATACGCAGTATTTT
>NA|NA|TRBV2|TRBJ2-5
CASRELSGETQYF
TGTGCCAGCCGCGAGTTGTCGGGAGAGACCCAGTACTTC
>TRBD2|NA|TRBV7-2|TRBJ2-7
CASSLVVGLAYSYEQYF
TGTGCCAGCAGCCTAGTAGTGGGACTAGCGTACTCCTACGAGCAGTACTTC
>NA|once|TRBV29-1|TRBJ2-3
CSVSFTDTQYF
TGCAGCGTGTCATTCACAGATACGCAGTATTTT
>NA|NA|TRBV28|TRBJ1-2
CASSTAGQPIYGYTF
TGTGCCAGCAGTACGGCGGGTCAACCCATCTATGGCTACACCTTC
>TRBD2|NA|TRBV7-3|TRBJ2-7
CASSTPEWGSGTFSYEQYF
TGTGCCAGCAGCACCCCAGAATGGGGTAGCGGGACGTTCTCCTACGAGCAGTACTTC
>NA|NA|TRBV5-1|TRBJ2-7
CASSSRAHEQYF
TGCGCCAGCAGCTCCAGGGCCCACGAGCAGTACTTC
>NA|NA|TRBV9|TRBJ2-3
CASSVDSLTDTQYF
TGTGCCAGCAGCGTAGACAGCCTCACAGATACGCAGTATTTT
>NA|NA|TRBV6-5|TRBJ1-5
CASSYSGRNNQPQHF
TGTGCCAGCAGTTACTCAGGACGGAACAATCAGCCCCAGCATTTT
>TRBD1|NA|TRBV18|TRBJ2-1
CASSPNRGHWYEQFF
TGTGCCAGCTCACCTAACAGGGGGCATTGGTATGAGCAGTTCTTC
>TRBD2|NA|TRBV27|TRBJ2-5
CATTGGGMETQYF
TGTGCCACCACCGGCGGGGGTATGGAGACCCAGTACTTC
>TRBD1|NA|TRBV5-4|TRBJ1-2
CASSLVRQGGYTF
TGTGCCAGCAGCTTGGTGCGACAGGGTGGCTACACCTTC
>TRBD2|NA|TRBV27|TRBJ2-5
CASSYSLAGGETQYF
TGTGCCAGCAGTTATTCCCTAGCGGGCGGGGAGACCCAGTACTTC
>NA|NA|TRBV27|TRBJ2-7
CASSSRDSSYEQYF
TGTGCCAGCAGTTCTCGGGACTCTTCCTACGAGCAGTACTTC
>TRBD1|once|TRBV28|TRBJ1-5
CASSYTGGNQPQHF
TGTGCCAGCAGTTATACAGGGGGCAATCAGCCCCAGCATTTT
>NA|NA|TRBV6-5|TRBJ2-7
CASRPQGVGEQYF
TGTGCCAGCAGGCCCCAAGGTGTTGGGGAGCAGTACTTC
>NA|NA|TRBV19|TRBJ1-1
CASSQQGGDTEAFF
TGTGCCAGTAGTCAACAAGGCGGGGACACTGAAGCTTTCTTT
>NA|NA|TRBV5-1|TRBJ2-7
CASSLPGVDYEQYF
TGCGCCAGCAGCTTGCCAGGGGTCGACTACGAGCAGTACTTC
>NA|NA|TRBV7-6|TRBJ2-2
CASSSARDTGELFF
TGTGCCAGCAGCTCCGCCAGGGACACCGGGGAGCTGTTTTTT
>NA|NA|TRBV2|TRBJ2-3
CASRRNTDTQYF
TGTGCCAGCCGGCGTAACACAGATACGCAGTATTTT
>TRBD2|NA|TRBV19|TRBJ2-1
CASSIGGLAGRNNEQFF
TGTGCCAGTAGTATCGGAGGACTAGCGGGAAGAAACAATGAGCAGTTCTTC
>TRBD2|NA|TRBV5-1|TRBJ2-1
CASSLWGTSGIKTYNEQFF
TGCGCCAGCAGCTTGTGGGGGACTAGCGGGATTAAAACCTACAATGAGCAGTTCTTC
>NA|NA|TRBV7-2|TRBJ2-7
CASSLDFRQGNEQYF
TGTGCCAGCAGCTTAGATTTCAGGCAGGGCAACGAGCAGTACTTC
>TRBD1|NA|TRBV5-1|TRBJ2-7
CASSLQPEQGTYEQYF
TGCGCCAGCAGCTTGCAGCCCGAACAGGGGACCTACGAGCAGTACTTC
>TRBD1|NA|TRBV11-3|TRBJ2-5
CASSQGTAETQYF
TGTGCCAGCAGCCAAGGGACAGCCGAGACCCAGTACTTC
>TRBD1|NA|TRBV7-9|TRBJ2-1
CASSFDRADNEQFF
TGTGCCAGCAGCTTTGACAGGGCGGACAATGAGCAGTTCTTC
>NA|NA|TRBV9|TRBJ2-3
CASSVTNTDTQYF
TGTGCCAGCAGCGTAACTAACACAGATACGCAGTATTTT
>NA|NA|TRBV28|TRBJ1-5
CASNPWGRNQPQHF
TGTGCCAGCAACCCGTGGGGGCGGAATCAGCCCCAGCATTTT
>NA|NA|TRBV7-2|TRBJ1-1
CASSLESRRNTEAFF
TGTGCCAGCAGCTTAGAATCGCGCAGAAACACTGAAGCTTTCTTT
>TRBD2|NA|TRBV11-2|TRBJ2-1
CASSLGAGDVYFDEQFF
TGTGCCAGCAGCTTAGGTGCGGGAGATGTATATTTCGATGAGCAGTTCTTC